Below, 9 T cell receptor beta chains from the same sample are listed, as sequenced in a study of shared clonotypes between healthy human individuals. Naive CD8 cells comprised CD45RO-negative, CCR7-positively selected cells, excluding terminally differentiated effector memory CD45RA+ cells. Only in-frame clones appear in the TCRdb table, and some are missing; sequencing was by immunoSEQ multiplex PCR. Here the sample spans more than 2 million clones, about 95% being singletons. Specimen: naive CD8+ T cells sorted from blood. The receptors shown here come from a man between 18 and 29 years old in good health.

The rearrangement uses TRBV19 and TRBJ1-2, with no clear D. Germline CDR1 reads LNHDA; CDR2 reads SQIVND (reference sequence). The CDR3 totals 12 residues. The V end was cut by 8 bases, the J end by 3 bases, with 10 bases between. CDR3 amino acids: CASEAYDYGYTF. The CDR3 DNA follows: TGTGCCAGTGAGGCATACGACTATGGCTACACCTTC.

As concerns this clone: Additional DNA sequences in this sample encode the identical CDR3. The gene calls are TRBV27 and TRBJ2-7; unclear D gene. Looked up from germline, CDR1 is MNHEY and CDR2 is SMNVEV (reference sequence). CDR3 size: 12 residues. The germline V and J ends were trimmed by 4 bases and 0 bases, with 4 bases remaining between them. The CDR3 coding sequence is TGTGCCAGCAGTTCACACTCCTACGAGCAGTACTTC. Its translation: CASSSHSYEQYF.

In regard to this clone: This specimen includes other DNA sequences encoding the same CDR3. The J gene is TRBJ1-2, the V gene TRBV13; a weak D match, TRBD1 (5 bases). The germline V and J ends were trimmed by 0 bases and 6 bases, with 5 bases remaining between them. Germline lookup yields CDR1 PRHDT and CDR2 FYEKMQ (reference sequence). This CDR3 spans 12 amino acids. CDR3 bases: TGTGCCAGCAGCTTAGGAGGGGATGGCTACACCTTC. Its translation is CASSLGGDGYTF.

CDR3 amino acids: CASSSLREGNYGYTF. In DNA, the CDR3 is TGTGCCAGCAGTTCATTGAGGGAGGGGAACTATGGCTACACCTTC. This chain links TRBV6-5 with TRBJ1-2, with D maybe TRBD1 (5 bases). The CDR3 totals 15 residues. CDR1 and CDR2 (germline): MNHEY, SVGAGI. The V and J ends lost 4 bases and 2 bases respectively, with 14 bases between them.

The genes are TRBV10-2 and TRBJ2-3; perhaps TRBD1 as D (8 bases). V was pared by 2 bases and J by 2 bases, with 14 bases between. The CDR3 sequence is 16 residues long. Germline lookup yields CDR1 WSHSY and CDR2 SAAADI. The CDR3 DNA reads as TGCGCCAGCAGTGAGACAGGGGGGGGAATCACAGATACGCAGTATTTT. Residues: CASSETGGGITDTQYF.

The rearrangement links TRBV11-2 to TRBJ2-7; TRBD1 matches at 9 bases. The V gene's germline CDR1 is SGHAT and CDR2 FQNNGV. The CDR3 runs 15 residues. J lost 6 bases, V lost 4 bases, and 10 bases had no gene match. CDR3 residues: CASSSGYGTGSEQYF. The CDR3 DNA reads as TGTGCCAGCAGCTCCGGTTACGGGACAGGGTCCGAGCAGTACTTC.

V and J are TRBV27 and TRBJ2-7; 7 nucleotides align to TRBD2. Germline trimming cut 3 bases from V and 4 bases from J; bases unmatched to any gene: 6. CDR3 size: 14 residues. Germline V gene lookup returns CDR1 MNHEY and CDR2 SMNVEV (reference sequence). CDR3 nucleotide sequence: TGTGCCAGCAGTTTTGCCAGCGGGGAGTACGAGCAGTACTTC. It encodes CASSFASGEYEQYF.

On this clone itself: Other DNA sequences within the sample encode an identical CDR3. The genes are TRBV4-3 and TRBJ1-6; D ambiguous. There are 15 residues in the CDR3. Per germline, CDR1 LGHNA and CDR2 YSLEER. V was pared by 0 bases and J by 6 bases, with 9 bases between. CDR3 region: CASSQDTGSNSPLHF. DNA of the CDR3: TGCGCCAGCAGCCAAGATACCGGCAGTAATTCACCCCTCCACTTT.

The rearrangement joins TRBV5-1 to TRBJ2-7; D is undetermined. Germline CDR1 and CDR2: SGHRS and YFSETQ. V lost 0 bases and J 0 bases, leaving 10 bases between the germline ends. The CDR3 totals 15 residues. CDR3 coding DNA: TGCGCCAGCAGCTTGGAAGGTCCCATCTCCTACGAGCAGTACTTC. Translating gives CASSLEGPISYEQYF.